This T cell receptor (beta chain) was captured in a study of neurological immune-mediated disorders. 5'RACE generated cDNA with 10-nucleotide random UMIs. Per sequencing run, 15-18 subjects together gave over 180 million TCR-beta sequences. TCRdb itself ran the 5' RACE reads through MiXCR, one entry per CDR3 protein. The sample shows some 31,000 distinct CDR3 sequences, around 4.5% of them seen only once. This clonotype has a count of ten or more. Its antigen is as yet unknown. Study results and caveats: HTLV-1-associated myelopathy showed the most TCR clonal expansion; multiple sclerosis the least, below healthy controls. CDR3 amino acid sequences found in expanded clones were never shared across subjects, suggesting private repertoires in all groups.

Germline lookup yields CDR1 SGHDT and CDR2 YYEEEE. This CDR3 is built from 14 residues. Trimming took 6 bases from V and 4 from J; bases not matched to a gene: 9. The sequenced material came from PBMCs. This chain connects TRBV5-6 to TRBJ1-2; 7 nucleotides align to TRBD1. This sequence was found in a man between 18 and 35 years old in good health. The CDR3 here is CASTEGASGYGYTF. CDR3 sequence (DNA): TGTGCCAGCACGGAGGGGGCGAGTGGCTATGGCTACACCTTC.